This TCR beta chain originates from a study of blood T cells in healthy people across ages (dated by TCRdb to the mid-2010s). Looking at the study overall: In model experiments, roughly one uniquely barcoded TCR beta cDNA molecule per two T cells was captured by template switching. Using deep sequencing normalized with unique cDNA molecular identifiers, the study measured how TCR beta repertoire diversity changes with age. Donors were grouped into four age groups: young (average roughly 15 years), middle-aged (39), aged (about 59) and long-lived (just over 80). Donors of different ages were randomly distributed across sequencing lanes to avoid experimental bias. The study analyzed two additional independent replicas of 1 million unique cDNA reads from the same blood draw for two donors, one aged 18 to 29 and one aged 80 or older.

The paper's findings and limits, for the study overall: There was a strong correlation between observed TCR beta diversity and the percentage of naive T cells measured by flow cytometry. Compared with the aged group, the long-lived group had more naive CD4+ T cells, fewer expanded clones and increased TCR diversity, suggesting age selection. Estimates of total diversity based on one million sequenced T cells were considered lower bounds and underestimates. Because profiling used bulk unsorted PBMCs, naive and antigen-experienced compartments could not be compared conclusively. Because donor CMV infection status was unknown, age-related changes in expanded clonotypes were potentially confounded. Observed TCR beta diversity per million T cells fell roughly linearly with age, and a significant reduction was already apparent by age approximately 41.

The CDR3 has 12 amino acids, counting the end cysteine and phenylalanine. CDR3 DNA is the only sequence kept; it has 36 bases, read in frame from the first base. The germline ends are 11 bases apart after V is trimmed by 8 bases and J by 2 bases. As encoded in the germline V gene, CDR1 is SQVTM while CDR2 is ANQGSEA. Concerning this clonotype itself: The antigen this receptor binds is unknown. No clone much larger than this one lies a single base away; base qualities are absent.

Library creation used 5' RACE. For sequencing, an Illumina HiSeq 2500 was employed. The second PCR ran for about 7 to 11 cycles and used a J-beta primer mix along with a sample-barcoded 5' primer. A unique molecular identifier was introduced onto each TCR beta cDNA molecule by a template-switch 5' adaptor carrying 12 random nucleotides. Each sample yielded at least 2.5 million CDR3-containing paired-end reads. First-strand cDNA synthesis was performed from all RNA using the Mint cDNA synthesis kit, with priming by a TRBC-specific oligonucleotide. All cDNA was treated with uracil-DNA glycosylase and then went through a first 18-cycle PCR with the universal primers M1SS and BC2_uni_R. The authors' analysis ran thus. Each sample was normalized by randomly selecting 1 million high-quality reads, each carrying a distinct molecular identifier. Instead of being binned into consensus sequences, reads with shared molecular identifiers were discarded. MiTCR, run with a Q25 quality threshold and the strictest error-elimination algorithm, handled CDR3 identification, clonotype clustering and error correction. A nonparametric unseen species model using Euler transformation provided a lower-bound estimate of total TCR beta diversity. TCRdb reran the public reads through fastp at Q25 and MiXCR, keeping productive beta chains. Rows merge per CDR3 protein into single entries with the most common DNA and genes. TCRdb's processing, not the authors' own work, is the source of the V and J calls. In this sample the table shows about 1.6 million distinct CDR3 sequences, around 35% of which occur a single time. The ten largest clones capture around 11% of the sample.

The 39 donors, aged roughly 6 to 95 years, were systemically healthy Caucasian individuals from Russia. Each donor gave about 9.7 milliliters of peripheral blood, drawn into EDTA-treated Vacutainer tubes. Ficoll-Paque density-gradient centrifugation was used to isolate PBMCs, with at least 7 million obtained per sample. Total RNA, at least 6 micrograms per sample, was extracted from PBMCs with Trizol reagent. For every donor, an aliquot of PBMCs went through flow cytometry to measure the percentages of naive CD45RAhigh/CD27high T cells. Recombination connected TRBV29-1 to TRBJ2-3; no D gene call is confident. The source is a woman younger than 45 in good health. The sample comprised blood. The CDR3 region: CSTGRLTDTQYF. Here is the DNA: TGCAGCACCGGAAGGCTCACAGATACGCAGTATTTT.